A single sample is the source of the 24 T cell receptor beta chains below, sequenced in a study of blood T cell repertoires in COVID-19. The table came from immunoSEQ multiplex PCR; TCRdb's copy has only in-frame clones and leaves some out. The sample yields about 130,000 clones, approximately 81% seen once. Sample: peripheral blood. These receptors were collected from a woman aged 55-75 years with active or convalescent COVID-19.

This clone was seen a few times. V usage is TRBV7-2 and J usage is TRBJ1-5, with D hard to call. Trimming stripped 2 bases from V and 2 bases from J, with 10 bases between. CDR1 is SGHTA, CDR2 FQGNSA, per germline. The CDR3 sequence is 15 residues long. The chain's CDR3 is CASSLFGTGNQPQHF. CDR3 bases: TGTGCCAGCAGCTTATTTGGAACAGGCAATCAGCCCCAGCATTTT. Full variable domain (remainder filled in from reference TRBV7-2 and TRBJ1-5): GAGVSQSPSNKVTEKGKDVELRCDPISGHTALYWYRQSLGQGLEFLIYFQGNSAPDKSGLPSDRFSAERTGGSVSTLTIQRTQQEDSAVYLCASSLFGTGNQPQHFGDGTRLSIL.

The genes are TRBV5-1 and TRBJ2-5; TRBD2 aligns across 7 bases. The germline CDR1 and CDR2 sequences are SGHRS and YFSETQ. This CDR3 comprises 15 residues. The junction had 10 bases not matched to a gene; V was cut back by 3 bases and J by 5 bases. CDR3 in DNA: TGCGCCAGCAGCTCAAAAGCGGGAATCGGGGAGACCCAGTACTTC. It codes for CASSSKAGIGETQYF.

This chain's CDR3 is CASSYPSGNTGELFF. In DNA form, the CDR3 reads TGTGCCAGCAGTTACCCTAGCGGTAACACCGGGGAGCTGTTTTTT. The V and J genes are TRBV6-2 or TRBV6-3 and TRBJ2-2; 7 bases align to TRBD2. Germline CDR1 MNHEY, CDR2 SVGEGT. Trimming removed 2 bases from V and 2 bases from J; junction bases left unmatched: 2. CDR3 size: 15 residues.

The chain combines TRBV7-2 with TRBJ2-2; TRBD2 matches at 9 bases. The trim removed 2 bases at V and 6 bases at J, leaving 7 bases unmatched. Germline V lookup: CDR1 SGHTA, CDR2 FQGNSA. This CDR3 is built from 16 residues. The CDR3, as DNA: TGTGCCAGCAGCTTACGTAGCGGGAGCAGTCCCGGGGAGCTGTTTTTT. This translates into CASSLRSGSSPGELFF.

This clone was seen more than once but under ten times. The rearrangement joins TRBV29-1 to TRBJ1-2, with TRBD1 identical over 11 bases. The J segment lost 7 bases and the V segment lost 8 bases, leaving 6 bases of the junction unmatched. The CDR3 totals 12 residues. The V gene's germline CDR1 is SQVTM and CDR2 ANQGSEA. In DNA, the CDR3 is TGCAGCCTGCCCGGGACAGGGGGTGGCTACACCTTC. This gives the protein CSLPGTGGGYTF.

This chain links TRBV30 with TRBJ1-3, with D possibly being TRBD1 (5 bases). The CDR3 length is 15 residues. The germline V and J ends were trimmed by 1 base and 3 bases, with 13 bases remaining between them. The germline V gene has CDR1 GTSNPN and CDR2 SVGIG (reference sequence). The CDR3 region has the DNA TGTGCCTGGAGTGGGTTGGGGGGTTATGGAAACACCATATATTTT. Protein: CAWSGLGGYGNTIYF.

This chain uses TRBV2 with TRBJ1-1; the D gene is possibly TRBD1 (6 bases). V shed 3 bases and J shed 4 bases, with 18 bases lying between them. The length of the CDR3 is 16 residues. Per the germline V gene, CDR1 is SNHLY and CDR2 is FYNNEI. In DNA form, the CDR3 reads TGTGCCAGCAGTGAGGACAGCTTGGTAAGGGCCACTGAAGCTTTCTTT. The encoded protein is CASSEDSLVRATEAFF.

This sequence joins TRBV7-9 and TRBJ1-6, with a tentative D call TRBD1 (5 bases). The CDR3 is made up of 13 amino acids. The V and J ends lost 2 bases and 11 bases respectively, with 10 bases between them. Germline loops: CDR1 SEHNR, CDR2 FQNEAQ (reference sequence). The DNA of the CDR3 is TGTGCCAGCAGCTTATCCACAGGCCCACCCCTCCACTTT. Its protein product is CASSLSTGPPLHF.

The rearrangement uses TRBV15 and TRBJ1-6; TRBD1 might be the D (6 bases). The CDR3 spans 16 residues. Trimming cost V 1 base and J 10 bases, with 17 bases left between them. Germline lookup yields CDR1 LNHNV and CDR2 YYDKDF (reference sequence). The CDR3 coding sequence is TGTGCCACCAGCAGAGGGGCAGGGGCCGACAGCTCACCCCTCCACTTT. Its translation: CATSRGAGADSSPLHF.

V gene TRBV6-6 combines with J gene TRBJ1-6; D is perhaps TRBD1 (5 bases). V lost 4 bases to trimming and J lost 2 bases, with 9 bases between them. Germline CDR1 is MNHNY and CDR2 is SVGAGI (reference sequence). The CDR3 consists of 15 residues. In DNA, the CDR3 is TGTGCCAGCAGTTCGGCAGGGCCCTATAATTCACCCCTCCACTTT. It codes for CASSSAGPYNSPLHF.

The gene calls are TRBV9 and TRBJ2-2, with 12 bases aligning to TRBD2. The CDR3 consists of 17 residues. The germline CDR1 and CDR2 sequences are SGDLS and YYNGEE. The ends lost 2 bases at V and 6 bases at J; junction bases unmatched: 8. The CDR3 bases are TGTGCCAGCAGCGTTGAAGGACTAGCGGGACGACCCGGGGAGCTGTTTTTT. Protein: CASSVEGLAGRPGELFF.

The chain has TRBV18 and TRBJ1-4; D gene ambiguous. Trimming cost V 0 bases and J 4 bases, with 12 bases left between them. The germline V gene encodes CDR1 KGHSH and CDR2 LQKENI. This CDR3 spans 16 amino acids. The CDR3 bases are TGTGCCAGCTCACCACCCCCAGGTGCATTTAATGAAAAACTGTTTTTT. Translation gives CASSPPPGAFNEKLFF.

The rearrangement links TRBV5-1 to TRBJ1-1; TRBD1 agrees at 9 bases. Germline values: CDR1 SGHRS, CDR2 YFSETQ. The CDR3 extends over 14 amino acids. Trimming at V came to 2 bases and at J to 8 bases, leaving 7 bases not matched to a gene. The CDR3 reads CASSLGTGFVEAFF. CDR3 bases: TGCGCCAGCAGCTTAGGGACAGGGTTCGTGGAAGCTTTCTTT.

The J gene is TRBJ2-1, the V gene TRBV24-1; 15 positions agree with TRBD2. The CDR3 is made up of 16 amino acids. Losses at the gene ends were 5 bases for V and 8 bases for J; bases not matched to a gene: 6. The germline V gene encodes CDR1 KGHDR and CDR2 SFDVKD. Here the CDR3 DNA reads TGTGCCACCAGTGTAGCCAGGACTAGCGGGAGGGATGAGCAGTTCTTC. Translation: CATSVARTSGRDEQFF.

The CDR3 spells CASRFRLNTEAFF. In DNA, the CDR3 is TGTGCCAGCAGATTCCGACTTAATACTGAAGCTTTCTTT. The chain combines TRBV28 with TRBJ1-1, with D unresolved. Germline V gene data show CDR1 as MDHEN and CDR2 as SYDVKM. This CDR3 has 13 residues. The V gene lost 6 bases and the J gene lost 5 bases, with 13 bases spanning the gap.

The rearrangement links TRBV6-1 to TRBJ2-2; possibly TRBD2 for D (6 bases). CDR1 is MNHNS and CDR2 is SASEGT in the germline V gene. The CDR3 is made up of 13 amino acids. The V gene lost 2 bases and the J gene lost 5 bases, with 6 bases spanning the gap. The CDR3 DNA is TGTGCCAGCAGTGAAAGCGGGACCGGGGAGCTGTTTTTT. It specifies CASSESGTGELFF.

CDR3 DNA: TGTGCCAGCAGCCAAGACCTCTATTCGTCTTCCTACAATGAGCAGTTCTTC. Its translation is CASSQDLYSSSYNEQFF. The chain employs TRBV3-1 (or the pseudogene TRBV3-2) and TRBJ2-1; D is unresolved. The ends were cut back, 0 bases at V and 1 base at J, with 13 bases in the middle. There are 17 residues in the CDR3. Germline CDR1 is LGHDT and CDR2 is YNNKEL (reference sequence).

The V gene is TRBV29-1, the J gene TRBJ2-5, with TRBD2 identical over 7 bases. Germline V gene lookup returns CDR1 SQVTM and CDR2 ANQGSEA. Losses at the gene ends were 4 bases for V and 0 bases for J; bases not matched to a gene: 2. The CDR3 runs to 13 residues. The CDR3 nucleotides read TGCAGCGTTGGGGGGGGAAACCAAGAGACCCAGTACTTC. This gives the protein CSVGGGNQETQYF.

This clone showed up just a few times. This chain uses TRBV6-2 or TRBV6-3 with TRBJ2-7; 9 bases are a match to TRBD2. This CDR3 spans 17 amino acids. V shed 6 bases and J 2 bases; nucleotides not matched to a gene: 14. Germline CDR1 and CDR2: MNHEY and SVGEGT. Here the CDR3 reads CASSNDQTSGDTYEQYF. CDR3 bases: TGTGCCAGCAGCAACGATCAGACTAGCGGAGACACCTACGAGCAGTACTTC.

The chain recombines TRBV28 with TRBJ2-3, with 7 bases identical to TRBD2. The CDR3 consists of 15 residues. Trimming took 3 bases from V and 4 from J; bases not matched to a gene: 7. Germline assignment: CDR1 MDHEN and CDR2 SYDVKM. CDR3 residues: CASSLGSGVPDTQYF. The DNA for the CDR3 is TGTGCCAGCAGTTTGGGGAGCGGGGTCCCAGATACGCAGTATTTT.

The chain is built from TRBV12-3 or TRBV12-4 and TRBJ1-1; no clear D. CDR3 length: 13 amino acids. V was clipped by 3 bases and J by 1 base, with 6 bases between them. The chain's CDR3 is CASSLAENTEAFF. CDR3 nucleotides: TGTGCCAGCAGTTTGGCAGAGAACACTGAAGCTTTCTTT.

V gene TRBV5-1 combines with J gene TRBJ2-5; maybe TRBD1 (5 bases). CDR3 length: 14 residues. The V end lost 7 bases, the J end lost 5 bases, and 18 bases lay between the germline ends. CDR1 and CDR2 (germline): SGHRS, YFSETQ. Here the CDR3 DNA reads TGCGCCAGCCGGGTCGGCAGGGTCGCGGAGACCCAGTACTTC. Its protein product is CASRVGRVAETQYF.

The chain couples TRBV11-3 to TRBJ2-2, with D maybe TRBD1 (5 bases). Trimming left V 3 bases short and J 4 bases short, with 9 bases between. The CDR3 length is 14 residues. CDR1 is SGHNT, CDR2 YENEEA, per germline. This chain's CDR3 is CASSFDRSTGELFF. In DNA, the CDR3 is TGTGCCAGCAGCTTTGACAGATCCACCGGGGAGCTGTTTTTT.

This rearrangement joins TRBV6-5 to TRBJ2-2, with 10 bases lining up with TRBD1. J lost 4 bases, V lost 2 bases, and 4 bases had no gene match. Germline loops: CDR1 MNHEY, CDR2 SVGAGI. There are 16 residues in the CDR3. The CDR3 protein is CASSYDRGQSTGELFF. The DNA of the CDR3 is TGTGCCAGCAGTTACGACAGGGGGCAGAGCACCGGGGAGCTGTTTTTT.